Detailed here is one T cell receptor (beta chain). What it binds is unknown. This record belongs to a study of cytomegalovirus exposure and HLA in healthy donors. General study points: Presence/absence analyses supposed approximately even sequencing depth among donors. The study recorded about 160 TCR beta chains that were cytomegalovirus-associated.

In germline, CDR1 is KGHSH, CDR2 LQKENI. This CDR3 has 18 amino acids. V was trimmed by 1 base and J by 3 bases, leaving 22 bases between them. Primers included in the PCR were 60 Vbeta and 13 Jbeta primers. The method was immunoSEQ multiplex PCR; TCRdb's version includes in-frame clones alone and lacks a portion of them. The data show some 150,000 clones, approximately 80% seen once. Sequencing used PBMCs. This sequence was found in a male donor in good health and CMV-seronegative. This rearrangement joins TRBV18 to TRBJ2-7, with D tentatively TRBD2 (6 bases). CDR3 DNA sequence: TGTGCCAGCTCACCACGGGGGGAACGGGACGGATTTTACTACGAGCAGTACTTC. Translation gives CASSPRGERDGFYYEQYF.